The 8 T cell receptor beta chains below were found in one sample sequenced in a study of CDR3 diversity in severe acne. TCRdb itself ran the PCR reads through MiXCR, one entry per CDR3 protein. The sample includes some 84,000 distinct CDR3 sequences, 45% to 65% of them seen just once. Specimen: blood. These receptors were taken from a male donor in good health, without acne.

CDR3 sequence: CASSSQGLAGTSSYEQYF. In nucleotides, the CDR3 is TGTGCCAGCAGCTCCCAAGGGCTAGCGGGAACCAGCTCCTACGAGCAGTACTTC. The chain recombines TRBV11-2 with TRBJ2-7; 9 nucleotides agree with TRBD2. V gave up 4 bases and J gave up 0 bases; unmatched junction bases: 13. Germline values: CDR1 SGHAT, CDR2 FQNNGV. The CDR3 covers 18 residues.

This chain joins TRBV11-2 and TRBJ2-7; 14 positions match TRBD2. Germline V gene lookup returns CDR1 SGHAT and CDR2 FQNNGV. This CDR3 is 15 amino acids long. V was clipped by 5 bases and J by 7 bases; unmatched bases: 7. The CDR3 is CASSPRTSGRREQYF. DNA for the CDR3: TGTGCCAGCAGCCCGCGGACTAGCGGGAGGCGTGAGCAGTACTTC.

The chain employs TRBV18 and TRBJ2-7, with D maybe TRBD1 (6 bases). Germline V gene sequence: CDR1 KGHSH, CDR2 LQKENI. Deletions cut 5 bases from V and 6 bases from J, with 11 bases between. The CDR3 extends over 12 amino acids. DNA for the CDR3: TGTGCCAGCTCATCCGGACAGTCCGAGCAGTACTTC. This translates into CASSSGQSEQYF.

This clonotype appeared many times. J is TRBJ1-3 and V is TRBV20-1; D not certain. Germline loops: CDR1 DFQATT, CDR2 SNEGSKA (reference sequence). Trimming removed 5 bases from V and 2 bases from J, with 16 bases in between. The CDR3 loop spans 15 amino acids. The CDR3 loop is CSAPSHRGTGNTIYF. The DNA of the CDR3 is TGCAGTGCTCCTAGCCACCGAGGAACTGGAAACACCATATATTTT.

CDR3 in amino acids: CASSVGQGADTIYF. The CDR3 region has the DNA TGTGCCAGCAGCGTAGGACAGGGGGCTGACACCATATATTTT. The J gene is TRBJ1-3, the V gene TRBV9, with 10 bases aligning to TRBD1. From germline, CDR1 is SGDLS and CDR2 YYNGEE. J lost 8 bases, V lost 0 bases, and 2 bases had no gene match. This CDR3 is 14 amino acids long. The whole variable domain, filled in from reference TRBV9 and TRBJ1-3, reads DSGVTQTPKHLITATGQRVTLRCSPRSGDLSVYWYQQSLDQGLQFLIQYYNGEERAKGNILERFSAQQFPDLHSELNLSSLELGDSALYFCASSVGQGADTIYFGEGSWLTVV.

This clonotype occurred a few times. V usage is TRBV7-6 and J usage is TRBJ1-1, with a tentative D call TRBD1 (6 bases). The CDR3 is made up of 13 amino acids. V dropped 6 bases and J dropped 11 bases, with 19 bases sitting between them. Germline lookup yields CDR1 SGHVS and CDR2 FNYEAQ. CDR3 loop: CASSSQPQGTAFF. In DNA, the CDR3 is TGTGCCAGCAGTTCACAACCACAGGGAACCGCTTTCTTT.

The CDR3 sequence is CASSSQGAGYGYTF. CDR3 nucleotides: TGTGCCAGCAGCTCTCAGGGGGCGGGGTATGGCTACACCTTC. The chain employs TRBV7-3 and TRBJ1-2; TRBD1 aligns across 8 bases. CDR3 length: 14 amino acids. V shed 4 bases, J shed 5 bases, and the junction held 6 bases outside the gene matches. Looked up from germline, CDR1 is SGHTA and CDR2 is FQGTGA.

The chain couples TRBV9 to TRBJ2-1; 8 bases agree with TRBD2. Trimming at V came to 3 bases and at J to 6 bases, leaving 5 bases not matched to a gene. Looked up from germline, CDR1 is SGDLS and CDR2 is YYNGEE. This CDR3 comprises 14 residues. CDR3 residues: CASSALGTSNEQFF. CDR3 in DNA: TGTGCCAGCAGCGCCCTCGGGACTAGCAATGAGCAGTTCTTC.